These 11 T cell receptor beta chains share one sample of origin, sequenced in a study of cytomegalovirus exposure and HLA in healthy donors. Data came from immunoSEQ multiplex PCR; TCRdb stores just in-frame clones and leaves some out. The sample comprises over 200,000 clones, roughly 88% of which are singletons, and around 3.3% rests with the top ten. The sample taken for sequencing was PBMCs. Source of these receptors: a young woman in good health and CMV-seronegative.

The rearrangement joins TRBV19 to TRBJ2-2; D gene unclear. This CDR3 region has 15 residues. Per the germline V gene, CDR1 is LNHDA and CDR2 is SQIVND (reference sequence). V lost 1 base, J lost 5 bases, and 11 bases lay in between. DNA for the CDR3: TGTGCCAGTAGTATAGTGGGCAGAATGACCGGGGAGCTGTTTTTT. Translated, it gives CASSIVGRMTGELFF.

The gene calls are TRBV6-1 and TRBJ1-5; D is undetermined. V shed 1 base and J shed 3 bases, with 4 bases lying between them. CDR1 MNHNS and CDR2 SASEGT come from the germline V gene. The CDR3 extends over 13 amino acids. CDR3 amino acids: CASSEGINQPQHF. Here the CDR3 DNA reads TGTGCCAGCAGTGAAGGTATCAATCAGCCCCAGCATTTT.

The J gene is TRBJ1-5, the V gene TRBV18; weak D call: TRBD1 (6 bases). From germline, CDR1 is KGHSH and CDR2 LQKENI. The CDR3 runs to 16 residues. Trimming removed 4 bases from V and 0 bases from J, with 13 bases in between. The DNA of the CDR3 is TGTGCCAGCTCACTACAGGGCTCCGATAGCAATCAGCCCCAGCATTTT. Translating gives CASSLQGSDSNQPQHF.

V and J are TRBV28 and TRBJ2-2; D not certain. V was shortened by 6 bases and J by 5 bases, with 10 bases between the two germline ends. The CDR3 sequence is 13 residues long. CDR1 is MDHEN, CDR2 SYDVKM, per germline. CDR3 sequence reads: CASRSWDTGELFF. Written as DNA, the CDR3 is TGTGCCAGCAGGTCCTGGGATACCGGGGAGCTGTTTTTT.

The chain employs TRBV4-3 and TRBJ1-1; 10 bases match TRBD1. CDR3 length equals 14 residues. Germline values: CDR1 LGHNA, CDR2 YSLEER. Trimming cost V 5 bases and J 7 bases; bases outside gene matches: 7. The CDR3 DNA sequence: TGCGCCAGCAGCTCACGGACAGGGGGATTTGAAGCTTTCTTT. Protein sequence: CASSSRTGGFEAFF.

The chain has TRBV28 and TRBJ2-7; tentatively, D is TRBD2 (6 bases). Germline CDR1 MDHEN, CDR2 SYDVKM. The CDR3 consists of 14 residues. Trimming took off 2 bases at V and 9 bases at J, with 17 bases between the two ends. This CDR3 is CASSLVEGLNGQYF. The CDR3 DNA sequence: TGTGCCAGCAGTTTAGTGGAGGGTCTTAACGGGCAGTACTTC.

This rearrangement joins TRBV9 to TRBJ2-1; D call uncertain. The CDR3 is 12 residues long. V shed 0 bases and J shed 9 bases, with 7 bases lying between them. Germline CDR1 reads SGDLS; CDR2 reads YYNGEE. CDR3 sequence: CASSVEVGEQFF. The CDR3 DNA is TGTGCCAGCAGCGTAGAAGTTGGTGAGCAGTTCTTC. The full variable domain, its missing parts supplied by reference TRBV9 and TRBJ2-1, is DSGVTQTPKHLITATGQRVTLRCSPRSGDLSVYWYQQSLDQGLQFLIQYYNGEERAKGNILERFSAQQFPDLHSELNLSSLELGDSALYFCASSVEVGEQFFGPGTRLTVL.

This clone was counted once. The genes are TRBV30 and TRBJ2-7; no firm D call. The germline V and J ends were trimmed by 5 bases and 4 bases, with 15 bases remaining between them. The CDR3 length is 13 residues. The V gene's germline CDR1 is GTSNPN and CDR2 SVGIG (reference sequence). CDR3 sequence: CAWESKLNYEQYF. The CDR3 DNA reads TGTGCCTGGGAATCAAAGCTTAATTACGAGCAGTACTTC.

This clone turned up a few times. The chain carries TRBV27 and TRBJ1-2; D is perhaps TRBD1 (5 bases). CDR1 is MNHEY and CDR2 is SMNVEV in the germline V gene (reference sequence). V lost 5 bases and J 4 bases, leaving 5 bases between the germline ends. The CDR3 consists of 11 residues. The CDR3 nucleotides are TGTGCCAGCAGTACAGGCTATGGCTACACCTTC. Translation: CASSTGYGYTF.

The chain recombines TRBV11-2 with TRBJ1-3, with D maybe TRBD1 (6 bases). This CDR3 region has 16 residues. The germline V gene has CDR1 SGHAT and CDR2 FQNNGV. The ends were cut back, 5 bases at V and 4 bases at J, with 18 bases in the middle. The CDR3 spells CASSRGYTGKGNTIYF. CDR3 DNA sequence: TGTGCCAGCAGCCGTGGATACACAGGGAAGGGAAACACCATATATTTT.

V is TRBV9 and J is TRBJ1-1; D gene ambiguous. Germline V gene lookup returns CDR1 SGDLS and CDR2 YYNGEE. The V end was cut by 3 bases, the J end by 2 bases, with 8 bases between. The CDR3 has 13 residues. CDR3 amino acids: CASSAWENTEAFF. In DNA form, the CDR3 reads TGTGCCAGCAGCGCTTGGGAAAACACTGAAGCTTTCTTT.